Here is one TCR beta chain with its context. Its target is not known. It was with 60 Vbeta and 13 Jbeta primers that the PCR ran. Here immunoSEQ multiplex PCR was the method, and the copy in TCRdb shows in-frame clones only, minus some. This sample's clone table lists around 74,000 clones. The data are from a study of cytomegalovirus exposure and HLA in healthy donors. Study-level findings and limits: In a later analysis, TCR beta V- and J-gene trimming was associated with a missense DCLRE1C variant.

The sequenced sample consisted of PBMCs. The clonotype originates from a man aged 25-45 years in good health and CMV-seronegative.

CDR3 region: CASRDSLNTEAFF. For the CDR3, the DNA is TGCGCCAGCAGGGACAGTCTGAACACTGAAGCTTTCTTT. This chain links TRBV5-1 with TRBJ1-1, with a tentative D call TRBD1 (6 bases). The CDR3 sequence is 13 residues long. Germline V gene sequence: CDR1 SGHRS, CDR2 YFSETQ. Between the trimmed V and J ends, which lost 5 bases and 0 bases, there was a span of 8 bases.